This entry concerns a single TCR beta chain. This sample stems from a study of CD8 T cells in Susac syndrome. The CDR3 sequence is 15 residues long. CDR1 and CDR2 (germline): MNHEY, SMNVEV (reference sequence). Trimming took 5 bases from V and 5 from J; bases not matched to a gene: 6. Random-hexamer reverse transcription was applied to about 0.45 to 1 ug RNA. An immunoSEQ multiplex PCR amplified TCR beta CDR3 over 54 Vbeta and 13 Jbeta. One entry per CDR3 protein results from TCRdb running MiXCR on the immunoSEQ multiplex PCR reads. The repertoire includes 110,000 to 150,000 distinct CDR3 sequences, over 85% of them detected once, and about 0.25% sits in the top ten.

V usage is TRBV27 and J usage is TRBJ2-5, with 12 bases lining up with TRBD2. Sequencing was done on a sample of CD8+ T cells from PBMCs. The source of this sequence is a human donor in good health. The CDR3 DNA reads TGTGCCAGCAGTATGACTAGCGGGAGTTGGGAGACCCAGTACTTC. Its protein product is CASSMTSGSWETQYF.